What follows is one T cell receptor (beta chain) and its context. What antigen it recognizes has not been identified. No base quality information exists; no much larger clone differs at one position. Distinct nucleotide sequences in the sample also encode this CDR3. Donors were healthy HIV-negative adults with no recently reported acute infections or vaccinations. Only Caucasian adults living in Nashville, Tennessee, USA were represented among the donors. CD4+ T cells were enriched through magnetic negative selection, after which naive cells were positively selected on CD45RA and the remaining negative fraction served as the memory subset. After blood collection by leukapheresis, PBMCs were isolated using Ficoll-Histopaque density gradient centrifugation and then cryopreserved in the vapor phase of liquid nitrogen. Analytical flow cytometry was used to check the purity and quantity of each magnetically sorted T cell population. From each sorted fraction, genomic DNA was isolated and quantified by UV absorbance on a Nanodrop 2000c.

Including cysteine and phenylalanine, the CDR3 has 14 amino acids. Left in the record is the CDR3 DNA by itself, 42 bases read in frame from the first base. From the germline V gene, CDR1 is SGHVS and CDR2 is FQNEAQ. V was cut back by 1 base and J by 2 bases, leaving a gap of 8 bases between them. The sample belongs to a study of shared clonotypes between healthy human individuals (dated by TCRdb to 2018 to 2021). About the investigation overall: A couple of women and a few men aged 18 to 49 years were included in the cohort. For each donor, three plates each were used for CD4 naive and CD4 memory, two plates were used for CD8 naive, and one plate was used for CD8 memory. To estimate repertoire size and how much clonotypes are shared between individuals, the study performed deep sequencing of blood TCR repertoires from 4 to 6 healthy adults. Libraries were prepared and TCR repertoires were sequenced by different laboratories using diverse techniques, in order to increase sequencing depth and limit assay-specific biases. Leukapheresis yielded between about 0.8 and 8.9 billion PBMCs per donor.

Summary of the overall study and its limitations: Compared with non-shared clonotypes, clonotypes shared by all four sorted-subset donors had higher generation probabilities. Estimated clonotype richness was generally larger for naive than for memory subsets. Sampling was restricted to blood, and TCR repertoires in tissue are likely to differ from TCR repertoires in blood. Pairwise subsampling led to the expectation that sequencing depth would affect the degree of clonotype sharing among donors. Incomplete sequencing was indicated by rarefaction of sorted-subset datasets, despite the large sequencing depth. Because the study included a small number of donors, the genetic and exposure-history diversity represented was limited. About 5% of naive CD4, 3.5% of naive CD8, about 2.4% of memory CD4, and over 0.35% of memory CD8 clonotypes were shared across a few donors.

Using the deep immunoSEQ assay, multiplex PCR amplified TCR CDR3 regions from genomic DNA. Genomic DNA extracted from each cell subset was distributed evenly over all wells of several immunoSEQ 96-well plates, and each plate served as one replicate. Each replicate PCR for sorted subsets received around 200 ng genomic DNA, equal to roughly 30,000 T cell genomes. Purified libraries were measured with a Qubit 3.0 fluorometer, size-checked on a Bioanalyzer 2100, and measured again with the KAPA Library Quantification kit. Every immunoSEQ 96-well plate was sequenced on a dedicated single-read 150-cycle Illumina NextSeq 550 flow cell. The authors processed their data as follows. Because the immunoSEQ output held only junctional sequences and lacked quality scores, the filtering could not match the filtering applied to full-length reads. To assign V/J genes and CDR3, sequences were annotated against IMGT germline references using PyIR, a Python wrapper for IgBLAST v1.9. Reads were removed for weak V/J assignments (E-value above 1e-6), missing CDR3, stop codons, out-of-frame junctions, or ambiguous translated residues. V3J clonotypes were defined as sequences sharing the same inferred V gene, J gene, and CDR3 amino acid sequence. Percentage overlap between repertoires was calculated by dividing the number of shared unique clonotypes by the size of the smaller repertoire. RTK rarefaction, the Chao1 estimator, and Recon v2.1 estimates of unobserved clonotypes were used to assess repertoire richness. Generation probabilities were computed with OLGA for all TCRbeta clonotypes obtained by the gDNA method from a few donors. TCRdb retrieved this table from immuneACCESS and kept in-frame rearrangements only. Not all clones are present; in checked studies, unresolved V genes account for under half, and no reason is known for the remainder. V, J and clone size reflect that table, while D and trimming were determined from the DNA. This sample has a few million clones in its table, and 85% to 95% of those were observed once. Roughly 0.34% of the sample comes from the top ten.

Sequences were obtained from naive CD4+ T cells from PBMCs. The sample's cell subset or site label, decoded: CD45RA+ positively selected. This sequence was found in a young man in good health. Some clones in this sample may be carry-over from other donors' samples. Recombination linked TRBV7-8 to TRBJ1-1; the D gene remains uncertain. The CDR3 region reads CASSLGGFNTEAFF. At the DNA level, the sequence is TGTGCCAGCAGCTTAGGGGGTTTCAACACTGAAGCTTTCTTT.